This section outlines one T cell receptor (beta chain) sequence together with its context. Its specificity is not known. TCRdb's copy holds only in-frame clones and misses some; the assay was immunoSEQ multiplex PCR. This sample has roughly 62,000 clones, with roughly 94% found just once. The CDR3 is 15 residues long. V lost 6 bases and J lost 0, with 12 bases in between. CDR1 is MNHEY and CDR2 is SVGAGI in the germline V gene. These data come from a study of cytomegalovirus exposure and HLA in healthy donors. Study-wide context: Later analysis reported that the approximately 120 validation repertoires shared the platform of the roughly 630 first-cohort repertoires. Study results and limitations: High sensitivity and specificity were reportedly achieved when the classifier diagnosed cytomegalovirus status.

The TCR was taken from a man between 18 and 29 years old in good health and CMV-seronegative. The sequenced material came from PBMCs. The chain joins TRBV6-5 to TRBJ1-5, with D unclear. The CDR3 here is CASSYTIYSNQPQHF. The CDR3 DNA is TGTGCCAGCAGCTACACGATCTATAGCAATCAGCCCCAGCATTTT.